This section outlines one TCR beta chain sequence together with its context. The antigen is not known. This record comes from a study of CD8 T cells in ankylosing spondylitis. Findings and caveats of the study: For ankylosing spondylitis blood, a TCR beta motif of about eight highly homologous variants appeared characteristic. Disease-linked clones displayed a CD8+ phenotype and appeared relatively rarely in peripheral blood. Disease-linked clones reportedly showed significant enrichment in matched ankylosing spondylitis synovial fluid.

Trimming removed 5 bases from V and 1 base from J, with 9 bases in between. The CDR3 length is 14 residues. Libraries of TCR beta came from quantitative 5'-RACE with molecular barcodes. TCRdb used MiXCR to reprocess the 5' RACE reads, holding one entry per CDR3 protein. Here the sample spans under 150,000 distinct CDR3 sequences, about 10% being singletons. Sequencing was done on a sample of blood, either unsorted or a sorted T cell fraction (not recorded which). This chain joins TRBV12-3 or TRBV12-4 and TRBJ1-3; D call uncertain. The clonotype originates from a female donor with ankylosing spondylitis or in good health (not recorded which). The CDR3 sequence is CASSIGFSGNTIYF. The CDR3 DNA follows: TGTGCCAGCAGTATAGGGTTTTCTGGAAACACCATATATTTT.